The 5 T cell receptor beta chains below come from one sample, sequenced in a study of T cell clonotyping in hematopoietic cell transplantation. Assay: immunoSEQ multiplex PCR; the TCRdb copy retains only in-frame clones and omits some. The table shows about 11,000 clones, with 46% occurring only once. This specimen was PBMCs, taken 30 days after allogeneic stem cell transplant. All receptors derive from a male patient between 45 and 60 years old who had an allogeneic stem cell transplant from an unrelated donor, so the T cells may come from the graft donor. Some clones in this sample may be carry-over from other donors' samples.

This chain joins TRBV20-1 and TRBJ1-2; D unresolved. This CDR3 contains 11 residues. The V end was cut by 1 base, the J end by 5 bases, with 5 bases between. The germline V gene encodes CDR1 DFQATT and CDR2 SNEGSKA (reference sequence). The CDR3 region is CSARVTYGYTF. The CDR3 DNA reads as TGCAGTGCTAGAGTTACATATGGCTACACCTTC.

This clone has a single count. The rearrangement joins TRBV6-5 to TRBJ2-7; D is perhaps TRBD2 (6 bases). The CDR3 runs to 14 residues. Germline V gene lookup returns CDR1 MNHEY and CDR2 SVGAGI. V was trimmed by 6 bases and J by 3 bases, leaving 15 bases between them. This CDR3 reads CASSSSGSRYEQYF. CDR3 DNA sequence: TGTGCCAGCAGCTCCAGCGGGTCCCGCTACGAGCAGTACTTC.

The chain is built from TRBV4-1 and TRBJ1-5; D is perhaps TRBD1 (5 bases). V gave up 0 bases and J gave up 4 bases, with 13 bases separating them. This CDR3 spans 16 amino acids. Germline values: CDR1 MGHRA, CDR2 YSYEKL. In DNA, the CDR3 is TGCGCCAGCAGCCAAGATGGGGCAGGGAGGAATCAGCCCCAGCATTTT. Translation gives CASSQDGAGRNQPQHF.

The chain has TRBV4-1 and TRBJ1-6; 9 bases match TRBD1. The CDR3 covers 18 residues. Trimming took 2 bases from V and 4 from J; bases not matched to a gene: 9. Germline loops: CDR1 MGHRA, CDR2 YSYEKL. The CDR3 is CASSQFWTGVSYNSPLHF. The CDR3 region has the DNA TGCGCCAGCAGCCAATTTTGGACAGGGGTCTCTTATAATTCACCCCTCCACTTT.

The rearrangement links TRBV30 to TRBJ2-7; D gene uncertain. This CDR3 has 12 residues. V dropped 5 bases and J dropped 3 bases, with 11 bases sitting between them. Germline values: CDR1 GTSNPN, CDR2 SVGIG (reference sequence). The DNA of the CDR3 is TGTGCCTGGGGCCTTAACCGCTACGAGCAGTACTTC. Translated: CAWGLNRYEQYF.